This TCR beta chain derives from a study of CD8 T cells in Susac syndrome. Looked up from germline, CDR1 is MNHEY and CDR2 is SVGAGI. The CDR3 has 17 residues. J gave up 4 bases and V 1 base, and 10 bases lay outside the gene matches. After extraction with the RNeasy kit, about 0.5 to 1 ug of the RNA was reverse transcribed using random hexamers. TCRdb reprocessed the immunoSEQ multiplex PCR reads via MiXCR and lists one record per CDR3 protein. The sample has just over 300,000 distinct CDR3 sequences; about 91% are singletons. This sequence joins TRBV6-5 and TRBJ2-5; 9 positions match TRBD1. The sequence came from a human donor with multiple sclerosis. The sample comprised CD4+ T cells from PBMCs. In nucleotides, the CDR3 is TGTGCCAGCAGTTACTACAGGGGGCTTGGTATTGGAGAGACCCAGTACTTC. Translation gives CASSYYRGLGIGETQYF.